This entry lists 20 T cell receptor beta chains sequenced from one sample in a study of human T cells and chemical hapten exposure. Time point: patch test 1, 2 weeks after DPC sensitization. Noted treatment: therapeutic diphenylcyclopropenone sensitization with weekly scalp DPC. In TCRdb, the RACE reads were re-called with MiXCR into one record per CDR3 protein. The sample contains 95,000 or so distinct CDR3 sequences, about 10% of which appear only once. Source: whole blood, taken in connection with sensitization to the hapten diphenylcyclopropenone (DPC). The receptors here all came from a man in his forties with alopecia areata. Some clones in this sample may be carry-over from other donors' samples.

There are a few counts of this clonotype. The CDR3 spells CSASRTGGVYEQYF. CDR3 in DNA: TGCAGTGCTTCTAGGACAGGTGGGGTGTACGAGCAGTACTTC. The J gene is TRBJ2-7, the V gene TRBV20-1; 7 nucleotides agree with TRBD1. CDR1 is DFQATT, CDR2 SNEGSKA, per germline (reference sequence). V lost 5 bases and J lost 4; bases outside the gene matches: 11. The CDR3 has 14 amino acids.

This clonotype was seen only a few times. The chain links TRBV6-1 to TRBJ2-7; 7 bases agree with TRBD1. The junction had 11 bases not matched to a gene; V was cut back by 6 bases and J by 6 bases. The CDR3 is made up of 14 amino acids. Germline V gene lookup returns CDR1 MNHNS and CDR2 SASEGT. The CDR3 nucleotides are TGTGCCAGCAGCCCGTTAGAGGGGGCGAGCGAGCAGTACTTC. The encoded protein is CASSPLEGASEQYF.

The chain couples TRBV10-3 to TRBJ1-4; D is unresolved. The CDR3 has 15 amino acids. The germline CDR1 and CDR2 sequences are ENHRY and SYGVKD. V was trimmed by 3 bases and J by 7 bases, leaving 15 bases between them. The DNA of the CDR3 is TGTGCCATCAGTGAACACAGACAAGGCCCTGAAAAACTGTTTTTT. Protein product: CAISEHRQGPEKLFF.

J is TRBJ1-6 and V is TRBV10-3; tentative D call: TRBD1 (5 bases). Trimming shortened V by 10 bases and J by 6 bases, and 16 bases separated the two germline ends. The CDR3 is 14 amino acids. Germline CDR1 ENHRY, CDR2 SYGVKD. The CDR3 sequence is CATLGVRVNSPLHF. CDR3 DNA sequence: TGTGCCACCCTGGGGGTGCGGGTTAATTCACCCCTCCACTTT.

This clonotype was observed a handful of times. The V gene is TRBV30, the J gene TRBJ2-7; no clear D gene. CDR3 length: 11 residues. The germline V gene has CDR1 GTSNPN and CDR2 SVGIG (reference sequence). The V and J ends lost 4 bases and 8 bases respectively, with 12 bases between them. The CDR3 sequence is CAWIFGTQQYF. DNA for the CDR3: TGTGCCTGGATATTTGGTACCCAGCAGTACTTC. The variable domain in full, with the rest retrieved from reference TRBV30 and TRBJ2-7, is SQTIHQWPATLVQPVGSPLSLECTVEGTSNPNLYWYRQAAGRGLQLLFYSVGIGQISSEVPQNLSASRPQDRQFILSSKKLLLSDSGFYLCAWIFGTQQYFGPGTRLTVT.

This clonotype showed up just a few times. The CDR3 coding sequence is TGTGCCAGCAGTTACTCCGGACAGGGCTCTGGCTACACCTTC. Translating it yields CASSYSGQGSGYTF. The chain links TRBV6-5 to TRBJ1-2, with TRBD1 matching 8 bases. The CDR3 spans 14 residues. V trimming: 0 bases; J trimming: 7 bases; junction bases outside the gene matches: 4. Germline V gives CDR1 MNHEY, CDR2 SVGAGI.

The chain couples TRBV16 to TRBJ1-5, with D possibly matching TRBD1 (5 bases). Trimming took 1 base from V and 9 from J, leaving 13 bases between them. Germline V gives CDR1 KGHSY, CDR2 FQNENV. There are 14 residues in the CDR3. CDR3 in amino acids: CASSQFEGHGPQHF. The CDR3 DNA follows: TGTGCCAGCAGCCAATTTGAGGGGCACGGGCCCCAGCATTTT.

The chain joins TRBV6-5 to TRBJ2-7, with 7 nucleotides matching TRBD2. Looked up from germline, CDR1 is MNHEY and CDR2 is SVGAGI. V was clipped by 6 bases and J by 1 base; unmatched bases: 15. The CDR3 runs 17 residues. As DNA, the CDR3 is TGTGCCAGCAGGTCCGTGGCGGGAGCCATATCTTCCTACGAGCAGTACTTC. Translating it yields CASRSVAGAISSYEQYF.

This clonotype showed up many times. The chain links TRBV24-1 to TRBJ1-1; 8 bases match TRBD1. The junction had 6 bases not matched to a gene; V was cut back by 9 bases and J by 1 base. CDR1 is KGHDR, CDR2 SFDVKD, per germline. The CDR3 is 14 residues long. CDR3 coding DNA: TGTGCCACCGGGAGGGACAGGACGAACACTGAAGCTTTCTTT. It encodes CATGRDRTNTEAFF.

V gene TRBV6-2 or TRBV6-3 combines with J gene TRBJ2-7, with 11 bases lining up with TRBD1. Losses at the gene ends were 0 bases for V and 2 bases for J; bases not matched to a gene: 0. The length of the CDR3 is 15 residues. In germline, CDR1 is MNHEY, CDR2 SVGEGT. CDR3 amino acids: CASSYSGQGAYEQYV. The CDR3 DNA is TGTGCCAGCAGTTACTCGGGACAGGGGGCCTACGAGCAGTACGTC.

This clonotype was observed many times. The chain is built from TRBV10-3 and TRBJ1-1; D is perhaps TRBD1 (5 bases). Trimming left V 7 bases short and J 3 bases short, with 12 bases between. The germline gives CDR1 ENHRY, CDR2 SYGVKD. There are 13 residues in the CDR3. The CDR3 DNA is TGTGCCATCACATGGGGGGAGGACACTGAAGCTTTCTTT. Its protein is CAITWGEDTEAFF.

A few counts support this clonotype. The gene calls are TRBV6-2 or TRBV6-3 and TRBJ1-5; D unclear. This CDR3 comprises 14 residues. The ends were cut back, 5 bases at V and 7 bases at J, with 15 bases in the middle. The germline CDR1 and CDR2 sequences are MNHEY and SVGEGT. CDR3 residues: CASSPGSPLQPQHF. CDR3 DNA sequence: TGTGCCAGCAGTCCGGGGTCACCGCTCCAGCCCCAGCATTTT.

The V gene is TRBV24-1, the J gene TRBJ2-2; D not resolved. CDR1 and CDR2 from the germline V gene are KGHDR and SFDVKD. Trimming took 4 bases from V and 6 from J, leaving 8 bases between them. The CDR3 has 13 amino acids. This CDR3 is CATSEGPAGELFF. CDR3 nucleotides: TGTGCCACCAGTGAAGGGCCGGCCGGGGAGCTGTTTTTT.

V usage is TRBV10-3 and J usage is TRBJ2-3; D is perhaps TRBD2 (6 bases). Germline V gives CDR1 ENHRY, CDR2 SYGVKD. There are 13 residues in the CDR3. The V gene lost 6 bases and the J gene lost 5 bases, with 12 bases spanning the gap. CDR3 coding DNA: TGTGCCATCAGGGTAGCGGCGGGAGATACGCAGTATTTT. Its protein product is CAIRVAAGDTQYF.

There are a few counts of this clonotype. The CDR3 DNA sequence: TGTGCCAGCAGCCCCTCGGACAATTACGAGCAGTACGTC. Its translation is CASSPSDNYEQYV. The gene calls are TRBV7-9 and TRBJ2-7; the D gene is possibly TRBD1 (5 bases). The CDR3 covers 13 residues. Germline CDR1 SEHNR, CDR2 FQNEAQ (reference sequence). Trimming removed 5 bases at V and 4 bases at J, with 12 bases between.

The chain combines TRBV14 with TRBJ2-3, with D perhaps given as TRBD1 or TRBD2 (6 bases each). CDR1 SGHDN and CDR2 FVKESK come from the germline V gene. The CDR3 has 14 amino acids. The V end lost 8 bases, the J end lost 5 bases, and 17 bases lay between the germline ends. The CDR3 here is CASAAQGRGDTQYF. In DNA, the CDR3 is TGTGCCAGCGCTGCCCAGGGGCGGGGAGATACGCAGTATTTT.

The rearrangement joins TRBV7-3 to TRBJ2-1, with 8 bases that match TRBD2. The J segment lost 4 bases and the V segment lost 5 bases, leaving 10 bases of the junction unmatched. This CDR3 comprises 16 residues. The germline CDR1 and CDR2 sequences are SGHTA and FQGTGA. The CDR3 here is CASSGQSGSGYNEQFF. The DNA of the CDR3 is TGTGCCAGCAGCGGACAAAGCGGGAGCGGGTACAATGAGCAGTTCTTC.

This clonotype has just a few counts. CDR3 sequence (DNA): TGTGCCAGCTCACGGGGCAGGCCAGATACGCAGTATTTT. It is translated as CASSRGRPDTQYF. This chain uses TRBV18 with TRBJ2-3, with TRBD1 as a possible D gene (5 bases). Trimming cost V 4 bases and J 4 bases, with 9 bases left between them. This CDR3 is 13 amino acids long. Germline assignment: CDR1 KGHSH and CDR2 LQKENI.

V usage is TRBV12-3 or TRBV12-4 and J usage is TRBJ1-1; D gene ambiguous. CDR3 length equals 12 residues. Trimming shortened V by 1 base and J by 5 bases, and 5 bases separated the two germline ends. Written as DNA, the CDR3 is TGTGCCAGCAGTTTAGAGGGAACTGAAGCTTTCTTT. Translating it yields CASSLEGTEAFF.

At least ten counts were recorded for this clonotype. This chain uses TRBV5-1 with TRBJ1-1; a weak D match, TRBD1 (6 bases). The CDR3 sequence is 15 residues long. Germline V lookup: CDR1 SGHRS, CDR2 YFSETQ. V was clipped by 0 bases and J by 5 bases, with 14 bases between them. The CDR3 protein is CASSLGIQGRTEAFF. CDR3 bases: TGCGCCAGCAGCTTGGGGATTCAGGGGCGAACTGAAGCTTTCTTT.